This T cell receptor beta chain was retrieved from a study of post-analysis software for immune sequencing data. Findings of the study overall: Five or six TRBV segments were significantly more frequent in patients than in controls. TRBV5-6, TRBV5-1 and TRBV20-1 were among these segments. A significant reduction in normalized Chao1 diversity was observed in multiple sclerosis patients versus controls.

Libraries were made from TCR beta cDNA, and they carried unique molecular identifiers. TCRdb re-called the PCR reads with MiXCR, one entry per CDR3 protein. This table has a few hundred thousand distinct CDR3 sequences, approximately 37% appearing once. With respect to this clonotype: The target antigen is unknown.

The junction had 8 bases not matched to a gene; V was cut back by 5 bases and J by 3 bases. The CDR3 totals 15 residues. Germline V gene sequence: CDR1 SGHTA, CDR2 FQGNSA. Sequencing was done on a sample of blood. The source of this sequence is a girl aged 2-15 years with multiple sclerosis. The rearrangement uses TRBV7-2 and TRBJ2-7; 9 bases match TRBD2. This chain's CDR3 is CASSPRTSAHYEQYF. Here the CDR3 DNA reads TGTGCCAGCAGCCCCCGGACTAGCGCTCACTACGAGCAGTACTTC. Complete variable domain (other parts from reference TRBV7-2 and TRBJ2-7): GAGVSQSPSNKVTEKGKDVELRCDPISGHTALYWYRQSLGQGLEFLIYFQGNSAPDKSGLPSDRFSAERTGGSVSTLTIQRTQQEDSAVYLCASSPRTSAHYEQYFGPGTRLTVT.